Shown below are 30 T cell receptor beta chains from a single sample sequenced in a study of Ad26.COV2.S vaccination and SARS-CoV-2 variants. Only in-frame clones appear in the TCRdb table, and some are missing; sequencing was by immunoSEQ multiplex PCR. This table holds about 460,000 clones, 80% to 90% found once. Treatment defined: some 20 received Ad26.COV2.S at low or high dose, single or two shots; roughly five received placebo; per-sample allocation not given. Repertoires come from day 63 after the first vaccine or placebo injection. The source was peripheral blood, collected in a trial of Ad26.COV2.S vaccine versus placebo. These receptors were taken from a person aged 18 to 59 who received the Ad26.COV2.S COVID-19 vaccine or a placebo.

The V call is TRBV18, the J call TRBJ2-7, with a weak D call TRBD2 (5 bases). Germline V gene lookup returns CDR1 KGHSH and CDR2 LQKENI. The CDR3 has 15 amino acids. Trimming shortened V by 1 base and J by 2 bases, and 12 bases separated the two germline ends. The CDR3 loop reads CASSPRPTNTYEQYF. The CDR3, as DNA: TGTGCCAGCTCACCACGGCCGACTAACACCTACGAGCAGTACTTC. The whole variable domain, filled in from reference TRBV18 and TRBJ2-7, reads NAGVMQNPRHLVRRRGQEARLRCSPMKGHSHVYWYRQLPEEGLKFMVYLQKENIIDESGMPKERFSAEFPKEGPSILRIQQVVRGDSAAYFCASSPRPTNTYEQYFGPGTRLTVT.

The V call is TRBV5-1, the J call TRBJ1-1, with 8 bases that match TRBD1. Germline V lookup: CDR1 SGHRS, CDR2 YFSETQ. Trimming cost V 2 bases and J 4 bases; bases outside gene matches: 4. The CDR3 covers 14 residues. The CDR3 DNA is TGCGCCAGCAGCTTCGCAGGGGGCATCACTGAAGCTTTCTTT. This gives the protein CASSFAGGITEAFF.

The V call is TRBV9, the J call TRBJ2-1, with 9 bases lining up with TRBD2. Germline assignment: CDR1 SGDLS and CDR2 YYNGEE. The CDR3 runs 15 residues. J lost 5 bases, V lost 3 bases, and 6 bases had no gene match. CDR3 sequence (DNA): TGTGCCAGCAGCGACGCGGGGGGGAATCACAATGAGCAGTTCTTC. Amino acid sequence: CASSDAGGNHNEQFF.

This chain connects TRBV12-3 or TRBV12-4 to TRBJ2-4; perhaps TRBD1 as D (5 bases). V was pared by 3 bases and J by 4 bases, with 7 bases between. The length of the CDR3 is 13 residues. CDR3: CASSLAGKNIQYF. CDR3 coding DNA: TGTGCCAGCAGTTTGGCAGGGAAAAACATTCAGTACTTC.

The rearrangement uses TRBV30 and TRBJ1-6, with D uncertain. The CDR3 is 17 residues long. Germline V gene data show CDR1 as GTSNPN and CDR2 as SVGIG (reference sequence). The V end lost 5 bases, the J end lost 0 bases, and 17 bases lay between the germline ends. CDR3 in amino acids: CAWSRGKLSSYNSPLHF. The CDR3 nucleotides are TGTGCCTGGTCACGCGGGAAGCTGAGCTCCTATAATTCACCCCTCCACTTT.

The J gene is TRBJ2-2, the V gene TRBV3-1 (or the pseudogene TRBV3-2); D not certain. This CDR3 is 15 amino acids long. The V gene's germline CDR1 is LGHDT and CDR2 YNNKEL (reference sequence). Trimming shortened V by 0 bases and J by 6 bases, and 11 bases separated the two germline ends. The CDR3 region has the DNA TGTGCCAGCAGCCAAGATCGGCTAAGGGCCGGGGAGCTGTTTTTT. Protein: CASSQDRLRAGELFF.

The rearrangement joins TRBV6-5 to TRBJ1-6; TRBD1 matches at 9 bases. The ends lost 5 bases at V and 8 bases at J; junction bases unmatched: 4. Germline CDR1 is MNHEY and CDR2 is SVGAGI. CDR3 length: 14 amino acids. CDR3 sequence: CASSPRTGDSPLHF. As DNA, the CDR3 is TGTGCCAGCAGTCCGAGGACAGGGGATTCACCCCTCCACTTT.

This rearrangement joins TRBV4-2 to TRBJ2-5; D possibly corresponds to TRBD1 (7 bases). The germline V gene encodes CDR1 LGHNA and CDR2 YNFKEQ. The V end lost 1 base, the J end lost 4 bases, and 13 bases lay between the germline ends. CDR3 size: 15 residues. Here the CDR3 reads CASSQVQGGAETQYF. DNA for the CDR3: TGTGCCAGCAGCCAAGTGCAGGGGGGCGCAGAGACCCAGTACTTC.

The genes are TRBV4-3 and TRBJ2-6, with 7 nucleotides matching TRBD1. J gave up 2 bases and V 4 bases, and 5 bases lay outside the gene matches. The CDR3 contains 16 residues. Germline V gene sequence: CDR1 LGHNA, CDR2 YSLEER. The CDR3 here is CASSRHRGPGANVLTF. The CDR3 DNA sequence: TGCGCCAGCAGCCGACACAGGGGACCTGGGGCCAACGTCCTGACTTTC.

V gene TRBV6-2 or TRBV6-3 combines with J gene TRBJ1-4; D possibly corresponds to TRBD1 (5 bases). CDR1 and CDR2 from the germline V gene are MNHEY and SVGEGT. The CDR3 is 14 residues long. The V and J ends lost 6 bases and 5 bases respectively, with 13 bases between them. The CDR3 protein is CASSPVGGNEKLFF. The CDR3 region has the DNA TGTGCCAGCAGCCCGGTTGGGGGGAATGAAAAACTGTTTTTT.

The J gene is TRBJ2-5, the V gene TRBV9, with 9 bases lining up with TRBD1. The V and J ends lost 3 bases and 4 bases, in that order; junction bases with no gene match: 10. The CDR3 length is 16 residues. Germline-derived CDR1 and CDR2 are SGDLS and YYNGEE. In DNA form, the CDR3 reads TGTGCCAGCAGCGGCGACTCGGGACAGGGTGGAGAGACCCAGTACTTC. Protein product: CASSGDSGQGGETQYF.

The rearrangement uses TRBV6-2 or TRBV6-3 and TRBJ2-5; a possible D gene is TRBD1 (6 bases). The CDR3 runs 15 residues. V lost 6 bases and J lost 3, with 17 bases in between. CDR1 is MNHEY, CDR2 SVGEGT, per germline. The CDR3 loop reads CASSPILDRKETQYF. The DNA for the CDR3 is TGTGCCAGCAGCCCTATACTGGACAGAAAAGAGACCCAGTACTTC.

This clone was detected once. The genes are TRBV27 and TRBJ1-6; TRBD1 matches at 12 bases. V was clipped by 0 bases and J by 7 bases; unmatched bases: 10. This CDR3 comprises 19 residues. Germline-derived CDR1 and CDR2 are MNHEY and SMNVEV (reference sequence). This CDR3 is CASSLSGQGAHSWNSPLHF. CDR3 nucleotide sequence: TGTGCCAGCAGTTTATCGGGACAGGGGGCGCATTCTTGGAATTCACCCCTCCACTTT.

Regarding this clone: Other DNA sequences in this sample translate to the same CDR3. The chain links TRBV18 to TRBJ2-5; D unresolved. The V end was cut by 3 bases, the J end by 0 bases, with 5 bases between. Germline V gene lookup returns CDR1 KGHSH and CDR2 LQKENI. This CDR3 contains 13 residues. CDR3 sequence: CASSPGNQETQYF. CDR3 DNA sequence: TGTGCCAGCTCACCTGGTAACCAAGAGACCCAGTACTTC.

V is TRBV2 and J is TRBJ2-3, with D possibly being TRBD2 (6 bases). V was cut by 6 bases and J by 5 bases, with 9 bases left in between. Germline-derived CDR1 and CDR2 are SNHLY and FYNNEI. The CDR3 is 12 amino acids. CDR3 amino acids: CASRAGGDTQYF. In DNA form, the CDR3 reads TGTGCCAGCAGGGCCGGGGGAGATACGCAGTATTTT.

On this clone: Additional DNA sequences in this sample encode the identical CDR3. V is TRBV2 and J is TRBJ1-2, with D maybe TRBD1 (5 bases). Germline V gene lookup returns CDR1 SNHLY and CDR2 FYNNEI. The V gene lost 5 bases and the J gene lost 2 bases, with 12 bases spanning the gap. The CDR3 loop spans 14 amino acids. The CDR3 nucleotides are TGTGCCAGCAGTCGCACGGGGGGAAACTATGGCTACACCTTC. This codes for CASSRTGGNYGYTF.

This chain connects TRBV5-1 to TRBJ1-2; tentative D call: TRBD1 (5 bases). Germline CDR1 is SGHRS and CDR2 is YFSETQ. V gave up 3 bases and J gave up 7 bases, with 16 bases separating them. The CDR3 length is 14 residues. The chain's CDR3 is CASSYQPGPGGYTF. CDR3 nucleotides: TGCGCCAGCAGCTACCAGCCAGGGCCAGGTGGCTACACCTTC.

This rearrangement joins TRBV3-1 (or the pseudogene TRBV3-2) to TRBJ1-5; D gene unclear. CDR1 LGHDT and CDR2 YNNKEL come from the germline V gene (reference sequence). CDR3 length equals 17 residues. V was trimmed by 4 bases and J by 7 bases, leaving 23 bases between them. DNA for the CDR3: TGTGCCAGCAGCCCCGACCCCAACCCCCTTATTAAACAGCCCCAGCATTTT. This gives the protein CASSPDPNPLIKQPQHF.

This rearrangement joins TRBV4-2 to TRBJ2-7; D unclear. V was trimmed by 0 bases and J by 0 bases, leaving 15 bases between them. The CDR3 extends over 17 amino acids. Looked up from germline, CDR1 is LGHNA and CDR2 is YNFKEQ. In DNA form, the CDR3 reads TGTGCCAGCAGCCAAGACCGGACCAGCCAGATCTCCTACGAGCAGTACTTC. Translating it yields CASSQDRTSQISYEQYF.

The chain uses TRBV29-1 and TRBJ2-1; TRBD1 matches 7 bases. Germline CDR1 reads SQVTM; CDR2 reads ANQGSEA. The CDR3 totals 14 residues. J was trimmed by 0 bases and V by 6 bases; bases with no gene match: 5. CDR3 nucleotides: TGCAGCGTGGGACAGCCCTACTCCTACAATGAGCAGTTCTTC. Translated, it gives CSVGQPYSYNEQFF.

The rearrangement links TRBV2 to TRBJ1-5; D is possibly TRBD1 (6 bases). V was shortened by 7 bases and J by 6 bases, with 13 bases between the two germline ends. Germline V gene data show CDR1 as SNHLY and CDR2 as FYNNEI. CDR3 length: 13 residues. The CDR3 reads CASKGGGGQPQHF. DNA of the CDR3: TGTGCCAGCAAAGGGGGAGGAGGTCAGCCCCAGCATTTT.

V and J are TRBV11-2 and TRBJ2-7, with D possibly TRBD1 on 6 matching bases. The ends were cut back, 5 bases at V and 2 bases at J, with 13 bases in the middle. This CDR3 contains 14 residues. CDR1 and CDR2 (germline): SGHAT, FQNNGV. CDR3 in amino acids: CASSPEQGTYEQYF. CDR3 in DNA: TGTGCCAGCAGCCCAGAACAGGGAACCTACGAGCAGTACTTC.

The chain links TRBV7-8 to TRBJ2-1; TRBD1 aligns across 9 bases. The CDR3 spans 15 residues. The germline V gene has CDR1 SGHVS and CDR2 FQNEAQ. The trim removed 4 bases at V and 4 bases at J, leaving 5 bases unmatched. CDR3 sequence: CASSSGQGKYNEQFF. CDR3 DNA sequence: TGTGCCAGCAGCTCTGGACAGGGGAAATACAATGAGCAGTTCTTC.

The chain uses TRBV11-2 and TRBJ2-7; 7 bases map to TRBD1. The CDR3 runs 15 residues. Germline V gene lookup returns CDR1 SGHAT and CDR2 FQNNGV. V gave up 4 bases and J gave up 1 base; unmatched junction bases: 7. CDR3 DNA: TGTGCCAGCAGCTCAGACAGGGCGGTATCCTACGAGCAGTACTTC. Translated, it gives CASSSDRAVSYEQYF.

This clone was counted a single time. The V gene is TRBV2, the J gene TRBJ2-5, with D unresolved. Germline CDR1 and CDR2: SNHLY and FYNNEI. This CDR3 has 12 residues. Deletions cut 6 bases from V and 4 bases from J, with 9 bases between. DNA for the CDR3: TGTGCCAGCAGGAAGGGATCAGAGACCCAGTACTTC. This codes for CASRKGSETQYF.

The chain is built from TRBV30 and TRBJ2-7; D is possibly TRBD2 (5 bases). V was shortened by 1 base and J by 6 bases, with 16 bases between the two germline ends. The germline V gene encodes CDR1 GTSNPN and CDR2 SVGIG (reference sequence). The CDR3 is 14 amino acids. In DNA, the CDR3 is TGTGCCTGGAGTGCGGGGTACGAATCAGCCGAGCAGTACTTC. Translation gives CAWSAGYESAEQYF.

The chain joins TRBV7-2 to TRBJ2-7, with D unclear. Trimming shortened V by 2 bases and J by 0 bases, and 11 bases separated the two germline ends. Germline V gene lookup returns CDR1 SGHTA and CDR2 FQGNSA. The CDR3 is made up of 15 amino acids. The CDR3 region is CASSLLVGSSYEQYF. The CDR3 DNA is TGTGCCAGCAGCTTATTAGTCGGTAGCTCCTACGAGCAGTACTTC.

The chain carries TRBV19 and TRBJ2-6; D is unresolved. Between the trimmed V and J ends, which lost 3 bases and 0 bases, there was a span of 12 bases. This CDR3 region has 17 residues. Germline CDR1 LNHDA, CDR2 SQIVND (reference sequence). The CDR3: CASSIRGTSSGANVLTF. The CDR3 nucleotides read TGTGCCAGTAGTATTCGCGGCACCAGCTCTGGGGCCAACGTCCTGACTTTC.

J is TRBJ1-5 and V is TRBV28, with D hard to call. Trimming removed 3 bases at V and 5 bases at J, with 11 bases between. The CDR3 spans 14 residues. Germline CDR1 and CDR2: MDHEN and SYDVKM. The CDR3 bases are TGTGCCAGCAGTTTTCTACAGTTGGATCAGCCCCAGCATTTT. Amino acids: CASSFLQLDQPQHF.

This rearrangement joins TRBV7-9 to TRBJ1-5; no reliable D call. CDR3 length: 14 amino acids. Per germline, CDR1 SEHNR and CDR2 FQNEAQ (reference sequence). Trimming shortened V by 1 base and J by 0 bases, and 4 bases separated the two germline ends. The CDR3 sequence is CASSLGNSNQPQHF. For the CDR3, the DNA is TGTGCCAGCAGCTTAGGCAATAGCAATCAGCCCCAGCATTTT.